A single sample gave rise to the 25 T cell receptor beta chains below, sequenced in a study of cytomegalovirus exposure and HLA in healthy donors. PCR was performed using 60 Vbeta and 13 Jbeta primers. Some clones are missing from TCRdb's copy, which holds only in-frame ones; the method was immunoSEQ multiplex PCR. The data show 150,000 to 200,000 clones, approximately 88% seen once. The sample taken for sequencing was PBMCs. These receptors were obtained from a boy aged 5-17 years in good health and CMV-seronegative.

This rearrangement joins TRBV19 to TRBJ1-6, with 8 bases that match TRBD1. Germline V gene data show CDR1 as LNHDA and CDR2 as SQIVND (reference sequence). J was trimmed by 8 bases and V by 6 bases; bases with no gene match: 9. The CDR3 has 15 amino acids. The CDR3 sequence: CASRHQGAGDSPLHF. DNA for the CDR3: TGTGCCAGTAGACACCAGGGGGCAGGGGATTCACCCCTCCACTTT.

CDR3: CASSIKQGTLAGANVLTF. DNA of the CDR3: TGTGCCAGCAGCATTAAACAGGGGACACTTGCTGGGGCCAACGTCCTGACTTTC. This chain joins TRBV7-2 and TRBJ2-6; 7 bases are shared with TRBD1. The V gene's germline CDR1 is SGHTA and CDR2 FQGNSA. Unmatched junction bases numbered 12, after V lost 5 bases and J lost 2 bases. CDR3 length equals 18 residues.

This sequence joins TRBV7-2 and TRBJ1-2; 7 positions match TRBD1. CDR3 length: 15 residues. CDR1 is SGHTA, CDR2 FQGNSA, per germline. Losses at the gene ends were 7 bases for V and 6 bases for J; bases not matched to a gene: 14. CDR3 bases: TGTGCCAGCACCCGGGAGGGGGCTGCCGAGGATGGCTACACCTTC. Translated: CASTREGAAEDGYTF.

The chain is built from TRBV27 and TRBJ2-7; 10 nucleotides match TRBD1. The CDR3 loop spans 15 amino acids. CDR1 and CDR2 from the germline V gene are MNHEY and SMNVEV (reference sequence). V shed 2 bases, J shed 7 bases, and the junction held 8 bases outside the gene matches. CDR3 sequence: CASSLPGQGMREQYF. As DNA, the CDR3 is TGTGCCAGCAGTTTACCGGGACAGGGGATGAGGGAGCAGTACTTC.

The chain couples TRBV5-4 to TRBJ1-2, with TRBD1 as a possible D gene (5 bases). V was trimmed by 4 bases and J by 2 bases, leaving 18 bases between them. The CDR3 contains 16 residues. CDR1 SGHNT and CDR2 YYREEE come from the germline V gene (reference sequence). The CDR3, as DNA: TGTGCCAGCAGCCTCCGGCCGGTGGACAAGAACTATGGCTACACCTTC. Encoded protein: CASSLRPVDKNYGYTF.

The chain employs TRBV29-1 and TRBJ2-1; TRBD2 agrees at 12 bases. There are 17 residues in the CDR3. Unmatched junction bases numbered 15, after V lost 7 bases and J lost 5 bases. Germline CDR1 reads SQVTM; CDR2 reads ANQGSEA. The CDR3 reads CSAFGASGRGAHNEQFF. The CDR3 DNA sequence: TGCAGCGCCTTCGGCGCTAGCGGGAGGGGTGCGCACAATGAGCAGTTCTTC.

The V and J genes are TRBV12-5 and TRBJ2-5; 8 positions agree with TRBD2. Germline-derived CDR1 and CDR2 are LGHNT and FRNRAP. V lost 3 bases and J lost 5; bases outside the gene matches: 2. There are 13 residues in the CDR3. Written as DNA, the CDR3 is TGTGCTAGTGGTTTCGGCGGGGGGGAGACCCAGTACTTC. It yields the protein CASGFGGGETQYF.

The rearrangement links TRBV11-2 to TRBJ1-1; 7 nucleotides line up with TRBD1. Trimming took 5 bases from V and 5 from J; bases not matched to a gene: 8. CDR3 length equals 14 residues. CDR1 is SGHAT, CDR2 FQNNGV, per germline. The CDR3 protein is CASSQQTGLTEAFF. Here the CDR3 DNA reads TGTGCCAGCAGCCAACAGACAGGGTTGACTGAAGCTTTCTTT.

J is TRBJ1-2 and V is TRBV6-1, with TRBD1 matching over 8 bases. V dropped 11 bases and J dropped 7; count of bases not matched to a gene: 12. This CDR3 is 13 amino acids long. The germline gives CDR1 MNHNS, CDR2 SASEGT. DNA for the CDR3: TGTGCCGGAGGGGAGGGCAGGGGGCCTGGCTACACCTTC. It encodes CAGGEGRGPGYTF.

This chain connects TRBV6-5 to TRBJ2-7; perhaps TRBD2 as D (6 bases). The germline CDR1 and CDR2 sequences are MNHEY and SVGAGI. This CDR3 spans 14 amino acids. V dropped 0 bases and J dropped 5 bases, with 11 bases sitting between them. The CDR3 bases are TGTGCCAGCAGTTACTCGACGGGGGTTAACGAGCAGTACTTC. The encoded protein is CASSYSTGVNEQYF.

In nucleotides, the CDR3 is TGTGCCAGTAGATGGTCGGGTACAGGGGGCTGGCAGCCCCAGCATTTT. This translates into CASRWSGTGGWQPQHF. V and J are TRBV19 and TRBJ1-5, with 9 bases fitting TRBD1. CDR1 and CDR2 from the germline V gene are LNHDA and SQIVND (reference sequence). With V trimmed by 6 bases and J by 7 bases, 13 bases remained unmatched. This CDR3 is built from 16 residues. Full variable domain (missing parts from reference TRBV19 and TRBJ1-5): DGGITQSPKYLFRKEGQNVTLSCEQNLNHDAMYWYRQDPGQGLRLIYYSQIVNDFQKGDIAEGYSVSREKKESFPLTVTSAQKNPTAFYLCASRWSGTGGWQPQHFGDGTRLSIL.

J is TRBJ2-3 and V is TRBV2, with D possibly matching TRBD2 (6 bases). The V gene lost 1 base and the J gene lost 8 bases, with 16 bases spanning the gap. Germline values: CDR1 SNHLY, CDR2 FYNNEI. This CDR3 comprises 15 residues. CDR3 sequence (DNA): TGTGCCAGCAGTGAAGGCGGCGGGAACGGGCTTACGCAGTATTTT. Residues: CASSEGGGNGLTQYF. The whole variable domain, filled in from reference TRBV2 and TRBJ2-3, reads EPEVTQTPSHQVTQMGQEVILRCVPISNHLYFYWYRQILGQKVEFLVSFYNNEISEKSEIFDDQFSVERPDGSNFTLKIRSTKLEDSAMYFCASSEGGGNGLTQYFGPGTRLTVL.

V usage is TRBV9 and J usage is TRBJ2-2; TRBD2 agrees at 8 bases. V was clipped by 4 bases and J by 6 bases; unmatched bases: 2. Germline-derived CDR1 and CDR2 are SGDLS and YYNGEE. The CDR3 contains 13 residues. The CDR3 sequence is CASSHGGAGELFF. CDR3 nucleotide sequence: TGTGCCAGCAGCCACGGGGGGGCCGGGGAGCTGTTTTTT.

J is TRBJ1-2 and V is TRBV5-4; D not resolved. Looked up from germline, CDR1 is SGHNT and CDR2 is YYREEE (reference sequence). Trimming stripped 0 bases from V and 4 bases from J, with 4 bases between. This CDR3 spans 12 amino acids. The CDR3 is CASSLGSYGYTF. For the CDR3, the DNA is TGTGCCAGCAGCTTGGGTAGCTATGGCTACACCTTC.

The chain employs TRBV7-3 and TRBJ2-6; 7 nucleotides line up with TRBD1. V was clipped by 4 bases and J by 2 bases; unmatched bases: 11. This CDR3 region has 18 residues. Germline CDR1 and CDR2: SGHTA and FQGTGA. The CDR3 spells CASSSTGQVPTGANVLTF. The CDR3 bases are TGTGCCAGCAGCTCTACCGGACAGGTCCCGACTGGGGCCAACGTCCTGACTTTC.

This chain connects TRBV6-6 to TRBJ1-1; D is ambiguous. Trimming removed 8 bases at V and 1 base at J, with 14 bases between. Germline V gene lookup returns CDR1 MNHNY and CDR2 SVGAGI (reference sequence). CDR3 length: 14 residues. CDR3 in amino acids: CASANRGSNTEAFF. CDR3 bases: TGTGCCAGCGCAAACCGGGGTTCGAACACTGAAGCTTTCTTT.

The rearrangement links TRBV9 to TRBJ2-2, with 9 positions matching TRBD1. CDR3 length equals 16 residues. The V segment lost 1 base and the J segment 0 bases; nucleotides outside the gene matches: 1. From germline, CDR1 is SGDLS and CDR2 YYNGEE. CDR3 coding DNA: TGTGCCAGCAGCGTAAGGACAGGGGCGAACACCGGGGAGCTGTTTTTT. As protein: CASSVRTGANTGELFF.

This chain links TRBV19 with TRBJ2-5; 7 nucleotides agree with TRBD2. The CDR3 has 13 residues. Trimming at V came to 4 bases and at J to 5 bases, leaving 4 bases not matched to a gene. The germline V gene has CDR1 LNHDA and CDR2 SQIVND (reference sequence). Written as DNA, the CDR3 is TGTGCCAGTAGTAGGACTAGGCAGGAGACCCAGTACTTC. This codes for CASSRTRQETQYF.

The count of this clone is one. The CDR3 reads CASSQQNRQGPYEQYF. The DNA of the CDR3 is TGTGCCAGCAGCCAGCAGAATCGACAGGGGCCCTACGAGCAGTACTTC. The rearrangement links TRBV6-6 to TRBJ2-7; TRBD1 aligns across 8 bases. The CDR3 is made up of 16 amino acids. The trim removed 6 bases at V and 2 bases at J, leaving 12 bases unmatched. Germline V CDR1 and CDR2: MNHNY, SVGAGI (reference sequence).

The chain links TRBV4-1 to TRBJ1-4; TRBD1 matches 9 bases. This CDR3 region has 15 residues. Germline CDR1 MGHRA, CDR2 YSYEKL. Unmatched junction bases numbered 5, after V lost 5 bases and J lost 4 bases. The CDR3 protein is CASSYRTGDNEKLFF. CDR3 in DNA: TGCGCCAGCAGCTACAGGACAGGGGATAATGAAAAACTGTTTTTT.

The V call is TRBV10-3, the J call TRBJ2-3; 13 bases fit TRBD2. Per germline, CDR1 ENHRY and CDR2 SYGVKD. CDR3 length: 15 amino acids. Trimming cost V 7 bases and J 1 base; bases outside gene matches: 2. The CDR3 loop reads CAIKTSGGGTDTQYF. The CDR3 bases are TGTGCCATCAAAACTAGCGGGGGGGGCACAGATACGCAGTATTTT.

This chain links TRBV6-1 with TRBJ1-5, with 7 nucleotides matching TRBD1. CDR3 length equals 13 residues. The V gene's germline CDR1 is MNHNS and CDR2 SASEGT. V shed 2 bases and J 7 bases; nucleotides not matched to a gene: 2. CDR3 in amino acids: CASSERQGQPQHF. The CDR3 nucleotides are TGTGCCAGCAGTGAAAGACAGGGCCAGCCCCAGCATTTT.

The V and J genes are TRBV5-1 and TRBJ1-1; D is perhaps TRBD1 (5 bases). V was pared by 3 bases and J by 4 bases, with 13 bases between. CDR1 and CDR2 (germline): SGHRS, YFSETQ. The CDR3 spans 14 residues. The CDR3 nucleotides are TGCGCCAGCAGCTCCGGGGGGGGAGGCACTGAAGCTTTCTTT. Residues: CASSSGGGGTEAFF.

This chain links TRBV2 with TRBJ1-1, with a tentative D call TRBD1 (5 bases). V was trimmed by 6 bases and J by 8 bases, leaving 13 bases between them. The germline gives CDR1 SNHLY, CDR2 FYNNEI. This CDR3 region has 12 residues. DNA of the CDR3: TGTGCCAGCAGAAGGAGCCCAGGGGAAGCTTTCTTT. The encoded protein is CASRRSPGEAFF.

The CDR3 spells CASSRNPAGVGYQETQYF. CDR3 in DNA: TGTGCCAGCAGCCGAAACCCAGCGGGAGTGGGGTACCAAGAGACCCAGTACTTC. J is TRBJ2-5 and V is TRBV7-8; TRBD2 matches at 8 bases. The CDR3 has 18 residues. The germline CDR1 and CDR2 sequences are SGHVS and FQNEAQ. After removal of 5 bases from V and 0 bases from J, the junction contained 14 bases not matched to a gene.